This entry lists 31 T cell receptor beta chains sequenced from one sample in a study of blood T cell repertoires in COVID-19. TCRdb keeps only in-frame clones here, not all; method: immunoSEQ multiplex PCR. The sample lists about 210,000 clones, roughly 75% seen once, with 5.5% to 8.5% in the top ten. The material sequenced was peripheral blood. All receptors derive from a woman in her 70s with acute or convalescent COVID-19.

The chain has TRBV30 and TRBJ1-5; 7 bases map to TRBD1. The ends lost 3 bases at V and 3 bases at J; junction bases unmatched: 8. In germline, CDR1 is GTSNPN, CDR2 SVGIG (reference sequence). The CDR3 contains 15 residues. CDR3 in amino acids: CAWSRLGGPNQPQHF. CDR3 bases: TGTGCCTGGAGCCGTTTAGGGGGCCCCAATCAGCCCCAGCATTTT.

The chain has TRBV6-2 or TRBV6-3 and TRBJ2-7; the D gene is possibly TRBD1 (5 bases). V gave up 0 bases and J gave up 2 bases, with 8 bases separating them. Germline V gene data show CDR1 as MNHEY and CDR2 as SVGEGT. CDR3 length: 14 residues. The DNA for the CDR3 is TGTGCCAGCAGTTACTCGATAGGGGCCTACGAGCAGTACTTC. Translated, it gives CASSYSIGAYEQYF.

This chain links TRBV11-2 with TRBJ2-1, with D tentatively TRBD2 (6 bases). Trimming removed 0 bases from V and 4 bases from J, with 7 bases in between. The germline V gene has CDR1 SGHAT and CDR2 FQNNGV. This CDR3 region has 14 residues. The CDR3, as DNA: TGTGCCAGCAGCTTAGACGGGGGTTACAATGAGCAGTTCTTC. Encoded protein: CASSLDGGYNEQFF.

CDR3 sequence reads: CASSTGTGGVNEQYF. The CDR3 nucleotides are TGCGCCAGCAGTACCGGGACAGGGGGTGTGAACGAGCAGTACTTC. J is TRBJ2-7 and V is TRBV10-1; 11 bases fit TRBD1. The V gene's germline CDR1 is WNHNN and CDR2 SYGVQD (reference sequence). Trimming cost V 5 bases and J 5 bases; bases outside gene matches: 8. CDR3 length: 15 residues.

The rearrangement joins TRBV18 to TRBJ2-3; D possibly corresponds to TRBD1 (7 bases). CDR1 KGHSH and CDR2 LQKENI come from the germline V gene. V shed 5 bases and J shed 5 bases, with 11 bases lying between them. This CDR3 spans 13 amino acids. CDR3 in DNA: TGTGCCAGCTCAGCCAGGGGGGAAGATACGCAGTATTTT. It is translated as CASSARGEDTQYF.

The chain couples TRBV10-3 to TRBJ2-4, with a weak D call TRBD2 (6 bases). Germline lookup yields CDR1 ENHRY and CDR2 SYGVKD. This CDR3 contains 15 residues. The germline V and J ends were trimmed by 3 bases and 6 bases, with 15 bases remaining between them. CDR3 loop: CAISDSTGEPNIQYF. CDR3 bases: TGTGCCATCAGTGATTCGACGGGGGAACCAAACATTCAGTACTTC.

The chain is built from TRBV27 and TRBJ2-3, with TRBD1 matching 8 bases. Trimming took 8 bases from V and 1 from J; bases not matched to a gene: 5. Germline V CDR1 and CDR2: MNHEY, SMNVEV (reference sequence). The CDR3 is made up of 14 amino acids. DNA of the CDR3: TGTGCCAGCCTGGACAGGGTGGGCACAGATACGCAGTATTTT. Its translation: CASLDRVGTDTQYF.

Comment on this clone: Likely a read error: the CDR3 ends without its conserved phenylalanine or tryptophan. Because the CDR3's place on the DNA is in doubt, the DNA is left out and the CDR3 is given as listed by TCRdb. The chain uses TRBV24-1 and TRBJ1-1; the DNA was not compared with TRBD1, the D call given in the table. CDR1 KGHDR and CDR2 SFDVKD come from the germline V gene. The CDR3 is 9 residues long, ends included. The CDR3 protein is CATRRTGRI.

This clone has ten or more counts. This chain connects TRBV5-6 to TRBJ2-7; 7 positions agree with TRBD1. CDR1 and CDR2 from the germline V gene are SGHDT and YYEEEE. The CDR3 is 15 residues long. V lost 4 bases and J lost 0; bases outside the gene matches: 7. As DNA, the CDR3 is TGTGCCAGCAGCCTCCGGGACAGCCTCTCCTACGAGCAGTACTTC. Protein sequence: CASSLRDSLSYEQYF.

V gene TRBV7-2 combines with J gene TRBJ2-1, with D tentatively TRBD2 (7 bases). Trimming shortened V by 2 bases and J by 5 bases, and 13 bases separated the two germline ends. The CDR3 extends over 15 amino acids. Germline lookup yields CDR1 SGHTA and CDR2 FQGNSA. The CDR3 DNA is TGTGCCAGCAGCTTAATGTGGGGGGGGCACAATGAGCAGTTCTTC. Encoded protein: CASSLMWGGHNEQFF.

This clone was counted ten times or more. A read error may account for a junction end that differs from germline. This chain joins TRBV7-3 and TRBJ2-2, with 7 bases lining up with TRBD1. Germline-derived CDR1 and CDR2 are SGHTA and FQGTGA. The CDR3 has 14 residues. The CDR3 loop reads CASSLTGVAGELFF. CDR3 bases: TGTGCCAGCAGCCTAACAGGGGTGGCCGGGGAGCTGTTTTTT.

The CDR3 region has the DNA TGTGCCAGCAGTATAGCGGGCAAGCCCTACGAGCAGTACTTC. Translated, it gives CASSIAGKPYEQYF. The chain uses TRBV6-2 or TRBV6-3 and TRBJ2-7, with TRBD2 matching 7 bases. V lost 5 bases, J lost 2 bases, and 6 bases stayed unmatched. Germline CDR1 MNHEY, CDR2 SVGEGT. The CDR3 spans 14 residues.

This sequence joins TRBV18 and TRBJ2-5, with TRBD1 matching over 9 bases. V shed 1 base, J shed 1 base, and the junction held 4 bases outside the gene matches. This CDR3 is built from 16 residues. Germline lookup yields CDR1 KGHSH and CDR2 LQKENI. The CDR3 DNA follows: TGTGCCAGCTCACCACAAGGACAGGGGCTCCAAGAGACCCAGTACTTC. Translation gives CASSPQGQGLQETQYF.

V gene TRBV18 combines with J gene TRBJ1-1; the match to TRBD1 covers 10 bases. J lost 5 bases, V lost 2 bases, and 2 bases had no gene match. Germline V gene sequence: CDR1 KGHSH, CDR2 LQKENI. CDR3 size: 14 residues. CDR3: CASSPMGQGTEAFF. CDR3 nucleotide sequence: TGTGCCAGCTCACCAATGGGACAGGGGACTGAAGCTTTCTTT.

This chain links TRBV27 with TRBJ2-7; perhaps TRBD2 as D (5 bases). The germline CDR1 and CDR2 sequences are MNHEY and SMNVEV (reference sequence). Trimming cost V 6 bases and J 6 bases, with 18 bases left between them. CDR3 size: 14 residues. The CDR3 here is CASRPPRLGSEQYF. For the CDR3, the DNA is TGTGCCAGCAGACCACCGCGGTTGGGGAGCGAGCAGTACTTC.

The rearrangement joins TRBV7-2 to TRBJ2-3; 8 bases align to TRBD2. After removal of 4 bases from V and 1 base from J, the junction contained 4 bases not matched to a gene. The CDR3 has 15 residues. Germline V gene sequence: CDR1 SGHTA, CDR2 FQGNSA. The CDR3: CASSYSGGRTDTQYF. Written as DNA, the CDR3 is TGTGCCAGCAGCTATTCGGGGGGGCGCACAGATACGCAGTATTTT.

The rearrangement links TRBV10-2 to TRBJ2-1, with D unresolved. V shed 5 bases and J shed 0 bases, with 8 bases lying between them. The germline CDR1 and CDR2 sequences are WSHSY and SAAADI. CDR3 size: 14 residues. This CDR3 is CASSLYSSYNEQFF. CDR3 DNA: TGCGCCAGCAGTCTTTATAGCTCCTACAATGAGCAGTTCTTC.

V is TRBV18 and J is TRBJ1-1; 7 bases are a match to TRBD1. The V gene end was trimmed by 3 bases and the J gene end by 4 bases; junction bases not matched to a gene: 5. The germline V gene encodes CDR1 KGHSH and CDR2 LQKENI. The CDR3 is made up of 14 amino acids. In DNA form, the CDR3 reads TGTGCCAGCTCACCGTCGACAGGGAGCACTGAAGCTTTCTTT. Translation gives CASSPSTGSTEAFF.

This rearrangement joins TRBV19 to TRBJ2-2; D might be TRBD2 (6 bases). The CDR3 extends over 14 amino acids. Trimming shortened V by 4 bases and J by 1 base, and 7 bases separated the two germline ends. CDR1 and CDR2 (germline): LNHDA, SQIVND (reference sequence). CDR3 DNA sequence: TGTGCCAGTAGTAGGGACTGGAACACCGGGGAGCTGTTTTTT. This gives the protein CASSRDWNTGELFF. The full variable domain, its missing parts supplied by reference TRBV19 and TRBJ2-2, is DGGITQSPKYLFRKEGQNVTLSCEQNLNHDAMYWYRQDPGQGLRLIYYSQIVNDFQKGDIAEGYSVSREKKESFPLTVTSAQKNPTAFYLCASSRDWNTGELFFGEGSRLTVL.

This clone was counted between two and nine times. V usage is TRBV19 and J usage is TRBJ2-2; 16 positions agree with TRBD2. V lost 6 bases and J lost 3; bases outside the gene matches: 7. The germline V gene encodes CDR1 LNHDA and CDR2 SQIVND (reference sequence). The CDR3 contains 18 residues. The CDR3 sequence is CASRLGLAGGLDTGELFF. The CDR3 DNA is TGTGCCAGTAGACTGGGACTAGCGGGGGGGCTGGACACCGGGGAGCTGTTTTTT.

A note on this clone: The same CDR3 can be traced to other DNA sequences in this sample. The gene calls are TRBV3-1 (or the pseudogene TRBV3-2) and TRBJ1-5; no firm D call. This CDR3 has 12 amino acids. V lost 1 base to trimming and J lost 7 bases, with 5 bases between them. The V gene's germline CDR1 is LGHDT and CDR2 YNNKEL (reference sequence). In DNA form, the CDR3 reads TGTGCCAGCAGCCAAGGAAGCCAGCCCCAGCATTTT. As protein: CASSQGSQPQHF.

J is TRBJ2-5 and V is TRBV5-5; perhaps TRBD2 as D (5 bases). The V gene lost 3 bases and the J gene lost 5 bases, with 11 bases spanning the gap. This CDR3 is built from 13 residues. Germline CDR1 is SGHKS and CDR2 is YYEKEE (reference sequence). CDR3 residues: CASSSRTLETQYF. CDR3 nucleotide sequence: TGTGCCAGCAGCTCTCGGACTTTGGAGACCCAGTACTTC.

The chain joins TRBV10-3 to TRBJ1-5, with D possibly being TRBD1 (5 bases). Germline values: CDR1 ENHRY, CDR2 SYGVKD. The CDR3 covers 14 residues. V was trimmed by 3 bases and J by 3 bases, leaving 9 bases between them. The CDR3 is CAISEGVNNQPQHF. In DNA form, the CDR3 reads TGTGCCATCAGTGAAGGGGTGAACAATCAGCCCCAGCATTTT.

The chain's CDR3 is CASRYNSNQPQHF. The DNA of the CDR3 is TGTGCCAGCAGATATAATAGCAATCAGCCCCAGCATTTT. The rearrangement links TRBV6-5 to TRBJ1-5; D gene uncertain. Per the germline V gene, CDR1 is MNHEY and CDR2 is SVGAGI. Trimming took 6 bases from V and 0 from J, leaving 6 bases between them. CDR3 length equals 13 residues.

The V call is TRBV7-3, the J call TRBJ2-1, with D possibly being TRBD2 (5 bases). Germline CDR1 SGHTA, CDR2 FQGTGA. CDR3 length equals 12 residues. Between the trimmed V and J ends, which lost 2 bases and 10 bases, there was a span of 9 bases. CDR3 in amino acids: CASSLGGEEQFF. Written as DNA, the CDR3 is TGTGCCAGCAGCTTAGGTGGGGAGGAGCAGTTCTTC.

This clone was counted once. The V call is TRBV3-1 (or the pseudogene TRBV3-2), the J call TRBJ1-2; D is possibly TRBD1 (5 bases). CDR3 size: 15 residues. Germline V gives CDR1 LGHDT, CDR2 YNNKEL (reference sequence). Trimming removed 4 bases at V and 0 bases at J, with 12 bases between. The CDR3 reads CASSLSPGANYGYTF. CDR3 DNA: TGTGCCAGCAGCCTCAGCCCGGGGGCTAACTATGGCTACACCTTC.

The chain has TRBV19 and TRBJ1-3; D unclear. Between the trimmed V and J ends, which lost 7 bases and 2 bases, there was a span of 3 bases. Germline CDR1 LNHDA, CDR2 SQIVND (reference sequence). There are 11 residues in the CDR3. Here the CDR3 DNA reads TGTGCCAGTACAGCTGGAAACACCATATATTTT. This gives the protein CASTAGNTIYF.

This chain connects TRBV4-1 to TRBJ2-5; 8 bases are a match to TRBD2. The CDR3 is made up of 17 amino acids. V trimming: 0 bases; J trimming: 0 bases; junction bases outside the gene matches: 6. Germline CDR1 MGHRA, CDR2 YSYEKL. CDR3 sequence reads: CASSQDRGGGHQETQYF. As DNA, the CDR3 is TGCGCCAGCAGCCAAGATAGGGGCGGGGGGCACCAAGAGACCCAGTACTTC.

The chain combines TRBV21-1 with TRBJ1-1; TRBD1 is taken as the D call from the table, unchecked against the DNA. TRBV21-1 is annotated as a pseudogene. This CDR3 region has 17 residues. The DNA of the CDR3 is TGTGCCAGCAGCAAGAGTGGCAGAAGGGGGCCGGCCACTGAAGCTTTCTTT. Encoded protein: CASSKSGRRGPATEAFF.

This clone was detected once. CDR3 sequence reads: CASSSSGGGGDTQYF. The CDR3 DNA reads as TGTGCCAGCAGCTCGAGCGGGGGAGGAGGAGATACGCAGTATTTT. J is TRBJ2-3 and V is TRBV7-3; 8 bases align to TRBD2. Trimming took 4 bases from V and 5 from J; bases not matched to a gene: 8. Germline V lookup: CDR1 SGHTA, CDR2 FQGTGA. This CDR3 contains 15 residues.

This chain joins TRBV7-3 and TRBJ2-3, with TRBD1 as a possible D gene (5 bases). The V gene's germline CDR1 is SGHTA and CDR2 FQGTGA. This CDR3 comprises 16 residues. V lost 2 bases and J 8 bases, leaving 20 bases between the germline ends. The CDR3 nucleotides are TGTGCCAGCAGCTTAGATTGGAACGGCGGCCAGGGTACGCAGTATTTT. This encodes CASSLDWNGGQGTQYF.